Listed below are T cell receptor beta chains from one sample, sequenced in a study of cytomegalovirus exposure and HLA in healthy donors. Here immunoSEQ multiplex PCR was the method, and the copy in TCRdb shows in-frame clones only, minus some. The data contain some 130,000 clones, 80% of them seen just once; the ten biggest clones take up 2% to 2.5%. Sequencing was carried out using PBMCs. These receptors originate from a man younger than 40 in good health and CMV-seronegative. The CDR3 runs from the conserved cysteine through the conserved F or W. Fields, in order: clone size, J gene, D gene, V gene, CDR3 protein, CDR3 DNA. A D gene is named only where the DNA matches it firmly. Rows may omit the clone size; those that give it use once, few, many or a size class.

NA	TRBJ1-1	NA	TRBV19	CASRTLRGMSTEAFF	TGTGCCAGTCGAACACTGCGGGGGATGAGCACTGAAGCTTTCTTT
NA	TRBJ1-1	NA	TRBV7-2	CASSPVTEAFF	TGTGCCAGCAGCCCAGTCACTGAAGCTTTCTTT
NA	TRBJ2-1	TRBD2	TRBV6-4	CASSDEGAGVNEQFF	TGTGCCAGCAGTGACGAAGGGGCGGGAGTCAATGAGCAGTTCTTC
NA	TRBJ2-1	TRBD1	TRBV30	CAWSVGTGGYNEQFF	TGTGCCTGGAGTGTAGGGACAGGGGGATACAATGAGCAGTTCTTC
NA	TRBJ2-7	NA	TRBV2	CASSEWGLAAEQYF	TGTGCCAGCAGTGAATGGGGGCTAGCGGCCGAGCAGTACTTC
few	TRBJ1-1	NA	TRBV9	CASSGSIRSGLNTEAFF	TGTGCCAGCAGCGGTAGTATCCGTTCAGGTTTGAACACTGAAGCTTTCTTT
NA	TRBJ1-1	NA	TRBV10-3	CAIITGGRAFF	TGTGCCATCATAACCGGGGGGAGGGCTTTCTTT
NA	TRBJ2-7	TRBD2	TRBV13	CASSFGTSFYEQYF	TGTGCCAGCAGCTTCGGGACTAGCTTCTACGAGCAGTACTTC
once	TRBJ1-2	NA	TRBV7-2	CASRPPAGAYGYTF	TGTGCCAGCCGCCCCCCCGCGGGGGCATATGGCTACACCTTC
NA	TRBJ2-2	TRBD2	TRBV28	CASSSGTSGSIGELFF	TGTGCCAGCAGTTCGGGGACTAGCGGGAGCATCGGGGAGCTGTTTTTT
NA	TRBJ1-3	NA	TRBV28	CASSSGHLGNTIYF	TGTGCCAGCAGTTCTGGACACCTTGGAAACACCATATATTTT
NA	TRBJ1-1	NA	TRBV9	CASSVGEWSTEAFF	TGTGCCAGCAGCGTAGGCGAGTGGAGCACTGAAGCTTTCTTT
NA	TRBJ2-3	TRBD2	TRBV18	CASSPSAGGSTDTQYF	TGTGCCAGCTCACCTTCAGCGGGAGGGAGCACAGATACGCAGTATTTT
NA	TRBJ1-2	TRBD1	TRBV28	CASRVQGYYGYTF	TGTGCCAGCAGGGTACAGGGGTACTATGGCTACACCTTC
NA	TRBJ2-7	NA	TRBV7-2	CASSLEPGLSYEQYF	TGTGCCAGCAGCTTAGAGCCGGGACTCTCCTACGAGCAGTACTTC
NA	TRBJ1-5	TRBD1	TRBV10-3	CAISDGGTGSNQPQHF	TGTGCCATCAGTGATGGAGGGACAGGGAGCAATCAGCCCCAGCATTTT
NA	TRBJ2-1	NA	TRBV7-8	CASSLSSYNEQFF	TGTGCCAGCAGCCTATCCTCCTACAATGAGCAGTTCTTC
NA	TRBJ2-7	TRBD1	TRBV9	CASSVDFGQGEQYF	TGTGCCAGCAGCGTAGACTTCGGACAGGGAGAGCAGTACTTC
NA	TRBJ2-7	NA	TRBV7-9	CANPGGLSYEQYF	TGTGCCAACCCCGGGGGTCTCTCCTACGAGCAGTACTTC
NA	TRBJ2-7	TRBD2	TRBV11-2	CASSFSGSYEQYF	TGTGCCAGCAGCTTTAGCGGGAGCTACGAGCAGTACTTC
NA	TRBJ1-2	TRBD1	TRBV5-1	CASHSPQGASNYGYTF	TGCGCCAGCCACTCCCCCCAGGGGGCATCTAACTATGGCTACACCTTC
NA	TRBJ2-7	NA	TRBV19	CASITNGHPYEQYF	TGTGCCAGTATCACCAACGGACACCCCTACGAGCAGTACTTC
NA	TRBJ2-7	TRBD2	TRBV4-1	CASSQDSASGSVSNEQYF	TGCGCCAGCAGCCAAGATTCGGCTAGCGGGAGTGTTTCGAATGAGCAGTACTTC
NA	TRBJ1-1	NA	TRBV7-9	CASSSSNSPTEAFF	TGTGCCAGCAGCTCCTCTAATAGTCCCACTGAAGCTTTCTTT
NA	TRBJ1-6	TRBD1	TRBV5-1	CASSFADRDNSPLHF	TGCGCCAGCAGCTTTGCCGACAGGGACAATTCACCCCTCCACTTT
NA	TRBJ2-1	TRBD2	TRBV29-1	CSVEGTSGSESYNEQFF	TGCAGCGTTGAAGGGACTAGCGGGAGCGAGTCCTACAATGAGCAGTTCTTC
NA	TRBJ2-5	NA	TRBV30	CAWSSGTKETQYF	TGTGCCTGGAGTAGTGGCACAAAAGAGACCCAGTACTTC
few	TRBJ1-6	NA	TRBV27	CASSLSQERSPLHF	TGTGCCAGCAGTTTATCTCAGGAACGATCACCCCTCCACTTT
NA	TRBJ1-4	TRBD1	TRBV28	CASSPYGQGGFQKLFF	TGTGCCAGCAGTCCCTATGGACAGGGGGGATTCCAAAAACTGTTTTTT
NA	TRBJ1-2	NA	TRBV7-2	CASSTYGEQGGYTF	TGTGCCAGCAGTACCTACGGGGAGCAAGGAGGCTACACCTTC
NA	TRBJ2-7	TRBD1	TRBV10-3	CAISEPPQGSEQYF	TGTGCCATCAGTGAGCCCCCACAGGGGTCCGAGCAGTACTTC
NA	TRBJ2-1	TRBD1	TRBV11-2	CASTWGQGNEQFF	TGTGCCAGCACCTGGGGACAGGGCAATGAGCAGTTCTTC
NA	TRBJ2-7	TRBD2	TRBV7-6	CASSLAAGGPNEQYF	TGTGCCAGCAGCTTAGCGGCGGGAGGGCCAAACGAGCAGTACTTC